The text below deals with one T cell receptor beta chain. Its antigen remains unknown. These data are taken from a study of blood T cells in healthy people across ages. Then a second PCR, running about 6 to 12 cycles, was carried out with a sample-barcoded 5' primer and a J-beta primer mix. MiXCR, applied by TCRdb to the 5' RACE reads, yields one record per CDR3 protein. The sample contains 550,000 to 800,000 distinct CDR3 sequences, about 34% of which appear only once. General observations from the study: Investigators viewed diversity estimates from one million T cells as underestimates, the study reported.

Germline CDR1 and CDR2: MNHEY and SVGEGT. The CDR3 contains 15 residues. Trimming at V came to 6 bases and at J to 5 bases, leaving 4 bases not matched to a gene. Caucasian, healthy and from Russia, the donors were aged between about 6 and 90. Peripheral blood was drawn, 7.5 to 10 milliliters per donor. This chain links TRBV6-2 or TRBV6-3 with TRBJ2-5; 15 positions agree with TRBD2. The sample comprised blood. The receptor's source is a woman of 80 years or more in good health. The chain's CDR3 is CASRGTSGGLETQYF. CDR3 nucleotides: TGTGCCAGCAGAGGGACTAGCGGGGGGCTCGAGACCCAGTACTTC.